The 22 T cell receptor beta chains in this list originate from one sample, sequenced in a study of blood T cells in healthy people across ages. A second PCR of about 7 to 12 cycles used a sample-barcoded 5' primer and a J-beta primer mix. Each CDR3 protein gets one entry after TCRdb re-called the 5' RACE reads with MiXCR. The table shows some 700,000 distinct CDR3 sequences, with more than 40% occurring only once. Specimen: blood. These TCRs come from a woman aged 60 to 75 in good health.

The chain recombines TRBV6-2 or TRBV6-3 with TRBJ1-5; 8 bases fit TRBD1. J gave up 6 bases and V 2 bases, and 9 bases lay outside the gene matches. CDR1 and CDR2 from the germline V gene are MNHEY and SVGEGT. CDR3 length: 16 residues. CDR3 coding DNA: TGTGCCAGCAGTTACCAACAGGGGGAGATTCGTCAGCCCCAGCATTTT. Translation: CASSYQQGEIRQPQHF.

In the case of this clonotype: An end of the junction does not agree with germline; a read error may underlie this. In DNA form, the CDR3 reads TGTGGCAGCAGTCAGGACAGTCTCGGCTACACCTTC. Protein: CGSSQDSLGYTF. The V gene is TRBV28, the J gene TRBJ1-2; D may be TRBD1 (6 bases). Germline V CDR1 and CDR2: MDHEN, SYDVKM. There are 12 residues in the CDR3.

Comment on this clonotype: This may be a read error: a much more frequent sequence differs by one nucleotide. This chain links TRBV20-1 with TRBJ2-7; no reliable D call. The germline V gene has CDR1 DFQATT and CDR2 SNEGSKA (reference sequence). CDR3 size: 12 residues. The CDR3 nucleotides read TGCAGTGCTAGCGACGGCGGCTACGAGCAGTGCTTC. Its translation: CSASDGGYEQCF.

The chain employs TRBV29-1 and TRBJ2-7, with unresolved D. This CDR3 spans 12 amino acids. The germline V gene has CDR1 SQVTM and CDR2 ANQGSEA. Trimming removed 5 bases at V and 2 bases at J, with 10 bases between. CDR3 loop: CSVRYSPYEQYF. The CDR3 coding sequence is TGCAGCGTTAGGTACAGCCCCTACGAGCAGTACTTC.

This clonotype has just a few counts. The rearrangement links TRBV20-1 to TRBJ1-5, with D perhaps matching TRBD1 (6 bases). V lost 5 bases and J 3 bases, leaving 11 bases between the germline ends. Germline V gene sequence: CDR1 DFQATT, CDR2 SNEGSKA (reference sequence). This CDR3 region has 13 residues. The CDR3 DNA follows: TGCAGTGCTTCCACAGGGTTCAATCAGCCCCAGCATTTT. Translating it yields CSASTGFNQPQHF.

V is TRBV5-1 and J is TRBJ1-1; possible D gene TRBD1, 6 bases. Trimming left V 4 bases short and J 0 bases short, with 10 bases between. Germline V gene data show CDR1 as SGHRS and CDR2 as YFSETQ. CDR3 length: 14 residues. The CDR3 sequence is CASSAGALNTEAFF. The CDR3 DNA reads TGCGCCAGCAGCGCAGGGGCTTTGAACACTGAAGCTTTCTTT.

This clonotype was seen a few times. The rearrangement joins TRBV11-2 to TRBJ2-7; the match to TRBD2 covers 11 bases. CDR3 length: 15 amino acids. V lost 3 bases and J lost 4; bases outside the gene matches: 5. Germline-derived CDR1 and CDR2 are SGHAT and FQNNGV. CDR3 amino acids: CASSLFGLAGYEQYF. DNA of the CDR3: TGTGCCAGCAGCTTGTTTGGACTAGCGGGTTACGAGCAGTACTTC.

The chain employs TRBV29-1 and TRBJ2-5; 10 nucleotides line up with TRBD2. The junction had 0 bases not matched to a gene; V was cut back by 2 bases and J by 0 bases. The CDR3 covers 14 residues. Germline V lookup: CDR1 SQVTM, CDR2 ANQGSEA. The chain's CDR3 is CSVELAGDQETQYF. CDR3 nucleotides: TGCAGCGTTGAACTAGCGGGAGACCAAGAGACCCAGTACTTC.

This clonotype was counted between two and nine times. This sequence joins TRBV7-2 and TRBJ2-7; perhaps TRBD1 as D (6 bases). Per the germline V gene, CDR1 is SGHTA and CDR2 is FQGNSA. Deletions cut 4 bases from V and 0 bases from J, with 13 bases between. The CDR3 extends over 15 amino acids. DNA for the CDR3: TGTGCCAGCAGCTCCTGGGACAAGAGCTCCTACGAGCAGTACTTC. It is translated as CASSSWDKSSYEQYF.

This clonotype was seen a few times. The rearrangement links TRBV20-1 to TRBJ2-2; 11 bases are a match to TRBD2. The CDR3 consists of 15 residues. V trimming: 3 bases; J trimming: 3 bases; junction bases outside the gene matches: 3. Germline V gene lookup returns CDR1 DFQATT and CDR2 SNEGSKA (reference sequence). The CDR3 reads CSARRLAGHTGELFF. The CDR3 region has the DNA TGCAGTGCTAGGAGACTAGCGGGACACACCGGGGAGCTGTTTTTT.

This chain uses TRBV5-1 with TRBJ2-5; 9 positions match TRBD2. The CDR3 contains 16 residues. Germline V CDR1 and CDR2: SGHRS, YFSETQ. V lost 0 bases, J lost 11 bases, and 14 bases stayed unmatched. Written as DNA, the CDR3 is TGCGCCAGCAGCTTGGTAGCGGGGGCACAAGTCGGCAAGCAGTACTTC. Translating it yields CASSLVAGAQVGKQYF.

This clonotype appeared once. V usage is TRBV7-2 and J usage is TRBJ2-1; TRBD1 or TRBD2 may be the D gene (5 bases each). The J call may be mistaken, given a closer DNA end match to TRBJ2-7. Germline lookup yields CDR1 SGHTA and CDR2 FQGNSA. This CDR3 has 15 amino acids. The CDR3 nucleotides are TGTGCCAGCAGCTTAAGGGGAGAACCCTACAATGAGCAGTACTTC. Residues: CASSLRGEPYNEQYF.

The chain has TRBV2 and TRBJ2-7; D uncertain. Per germline, CDR1 SNHLY and CDR2 FYNNEI. This CDR3 is 12 amino acids long. The CDR3 loop reads CDYGRHSYEQYF. CDR3 DNA sequence: TGTGATTACGGGCGGCACTCCTACGAGCAGTACTTC.

The rearrangement uses TRBV2 and TRBJ1-5; possible D gene TRBD1, 6 bases. The V end was cut by 6 bases, the J end by 5 bases, with 14 bases between. CDR3 size: 14 residues. Germline V gives CDR1 SNHLY, CDR2 FYNNEI. CDR3 sequence (DNA): TGTGCCAGCAGGATTACAGGGACGGATCAGCCCCAGCATTTT. As protein: CASRITGTDQPQHF.

In this sample, this clonotype turned up a few times. The chain has TRBV2 and TRBJ2-1; D is possibly TRBD1 or TRBD2 (7 bases each). Between the trimmed V and J ends, which lost 4 bases and 8 bases, there was a span of 18 bases. Germline V gene data show CDR1 as SNHLY and CDR2 as FYNNEI. CDR3 size: 15 residues. The CDR3 region is CASSGRGGFVDEQFF. CDR3 DNA: TGTGCCAGCAGTGGCAGGGGGGGTTTTGTGGATGAGCAGTTCTTC.

The V call is TRBV24-1, the J call TRBJ2-3; 8 nucleotides align to TRBD1. CDR3 length: 15 amino acids. Looked up from germline, CDR1 is KGHDR and CDR2 is SFDVKD. V was clipped by 4 bases and J by 5 bases; unmatched bases: 7. The CDR3 nucleotides read TGTGCCACCAGTGACCGCGACAGGGGAGGAGATACGCAGTATTTT. Translating gives CATSDRDRGGDTQYF.

This chain uses TRBV5-1 with TRBJ2-7; tentative D call: TRBD2 (5 bases). V was shortened by 4 bases and J by 2 bases, with 13 bases between the two germline ends. Germline V gene sequence: CDR1 SGHRS, CDR2 YFSETQ. CDR3 length: 14 residues. The CDR3 sequence is CASSVEVTAYEQYF. The CDR3 DNA is TGCGCCAGCAGCGTGGAGGTCACCGCCTACGAGCAGTACTTC.

This clonotype showed up just a few times. The rearrangement uses TRBV14 and TRBJ2-3; 7 bases agree with TRBD2. The CDR3 covers 13 residues. Germline lookup yields CDR1 SGHDN and CDR2 FVKESK. V was clipped by 8 bases and J by 4 bases; unmatched bases: 6. The CDR3 sequence is CASRFAGADTQYF. CDR3 nucleotide sequence: TGTGCCAGCCGCTTTGCGGGGGCAGATACGCAGTATTTT. Full variable domain (remainder filled in from reference TRBV14 and TRBJ2-3): EAGVTQFPSHSVIEKGQTVTLRCDPISGHDNLYWYRRVMGKEIKFLLHFVKESKQDESGMPNNRFLAERTGGTYSTLKVQPAELEDSGVYFCASRFAGADTQYFGPGTRLTVL.

This clonotype was picked up a small number of times. V is TRBV4-3 and J is TRBJ2-7; 7 positions agree with TRBD1. The CDR3 sequence is 14 residues long. In germline, CDR1 is LGHNA, CDR2 YSLEER. V shed 3 bases, J shed 0 bases, and the junction held 2 bases outside the gene matches. The CDR3 loop is CASSQGQSSYEQYF. In DNA, the CDR3 is TGCGCCAGCAGCCAGGGACAGAGCTCCTACGAGCAGTACTTC.

This sequence joins TRBV7-9 and TRBJ2-2, with a weak D call TRBD1 (5 bases). V lost 5 bases to trimming and J lost 0 bases, with 16 bases between them. Germline V gene lookup returns CDR1 SEHNR and CDR2 FQNEAQ (reference sequence). This CDR3 is 17 amino acids long. CDR3 protein: CASSKPRQRTNTGELFF. CDR3 nucleotides: TGTGCCAGCAGCAAACCTCGACAGCGAACGAACACCGGGGAGCTGTTTTTT.

The V call is TRBV9, the J call TRBJ1-2; no clear D. Germline CDR1 and CDR2: SGDLS and YYNGEE. CDR3 length equals 15 residues. Trimming cost V 0 bases and J 4 bases, with 13 bases left between them. CDR3 residues: CASSVEELSSYGYTF. DNA for the CDR3: TGTGCCAGCAGCGTAGAAGAGTTGTCCTCCTATGGCTACACCTTC.

The DNA of the CDR3 is TGTGCCAGCAGCTTCTTGCCGGACAGTAACACCGGGGAGCTGTTTTTT. Encoded protein: CASSFLPDSNTGELFF. The chain links TRBV5-6 to TRBJ2-2, with TRBD1 as a possible D gene (6 bases). V was shortened by 2 bases and J by 2 bases, with 13 bases between the two germline ends. CDR1 and CDR2 (germline): SGHDT, YYEEEE. The CDR3 covers 16 residues.